This T cell receptor (beta chain) was recovered during a study of T cell responses to AZD1222 COVID-19 vaccine. TCRdb keeps only in-frame clones here, not all; method: immunoSEQ multiplex PCR. The data hold over 65,000 clones, with 86% observed a single time. The origin of this receptor is an adult in good health. Sequences were derived from peripheral blood, sampled on day 0 of AZD1222 vaccination.

CDR3 sequence (DNA): TGTGCCAGCAGCGGAAGGGATTTCGAGACCCAGTACTTC. Amino acids: CASSGRDFETQYF. The rearrangement links TRBV5-4 to TRBJ2-5; no definite D call. V gave up 4 bases and J gave up 5 bases, with 12 bases separating them. The CDR3 extends over 13 amino acids. CDR1 and CDR2 (germline): SGHNT, YYREEE (reference sequence).